The entry below gives a single T cell receptor beta chain sequence along with its context. Trimming removed 5 bases from V and 7 bases from J, with 12 bases in between. Per the germline V gene, CDR1 is SGHVS and CDR2 is FQNEAQ. The CDR3 covers 13 residues. The data were produced by immunoSEQ multiplex PCR, yet TCRdb's version contains in-frame clones alone and is incomplete. In the table there are about 220,000 clones, 75% to 85% of which are singletons. The source of the sample is a study of blood T cell repertoires in COVID-19. Whole-study context: T cells, B-cell-depleted T cells, or PBMCs provided the cDNA or gDNA that served as material.

The chain couples TRBV7-8 to TRBJ2-4; a weak D match, TRBD1 (6 bases). The TCR sequence derives from a woman at least 80 years old with COVID-19, enrolled during active disease. Sequenced sample: peripheral blood. The CDR3 here is CASSMLQGNIQYF. The CDR3 nucleotides are TGTGCCAGCAGCATGCTTCAGGGGAACATTCAGTACTTC. Full variable domain (rest looked up from reference TRBV7-8 and TRBJ2-4): GAGVSQSPRYKVAKRGQDVALRCDPISGHVSLFWYQQALGQGPEFLTYFQNEAQLDKSGLPSDRFFAERPEGSVSTLKIQRTQQEDSAVYLCASSMLQGNIQYFGAGTRLSVL.